This TCR beta chain is drawn from a study of immune evolution from preneoplasia to lung adenocarcinoma (dated by TCRdb to the early 2020s). With regard to the full study: HLA loss of heterozygosity was observed in around 7.5%, 14% and 36% of AIS, MIA and ADC lesions, respectively, and was not observed in any AAH lesions. The study combined immune gene expression, TCR sequencing and multiplex immunofluorescence to profile immune contexture across lung adenocarcinoma precursors and invasive adenocarcinoma. Resected precursor lesions (AAH, AIS, MIA) and invasive adenocarcinomas were each compared against paired morphologically normal lung tissue. Sample size was based on specimen availability rather than a prior power calculation. Whole exome sequencing and methylation data from the same cohort of nodules were integrated with the immune data. The overall cohort comprised just under 55 patients with pulmonary nodules who underwent surgical resection. The TCR sequencing data were obtained from 51 patients. It was reported in the study that 100 to 110 samples were used for TCR sequencing. POLYSOLVER was used to infer Class I HLA alleles from exome data, while LOHHLA was used to detect allele-specific HLA loss. Results the study describes overall, beyond this receptor: The findings rested on association rather than direct causation, and larger cohorts with long-term follow-up and longitudinal biopsies were considered necessary. KRAS-mutant nodules showed the highest T cell clonality compared with EGFR-mutant or double wild-type lesions. Clonality was highest in normal lung, while later-stage lesions appeared to show lower clonality but higher T cell density and diversity. Because every patient came from Japan and China, how well the results apply to Western populations was uncertain. The highest top T cell clone frequencies were observed in normal lung, and a progressive decrease in top T cell clone frequencies appeared to occur from AAH through AIS, MIA and invasive adenocarcinoma.

Between the mid-2010s and the late 2010s, the patients underwent resection in either Japan or China. Two lung cancer pathologists independently confirmed the histologic diagnosis of each case on H&E slides. For nucleic acid extraction, premalignant or tumor cells were enriched by macro-dissection following pathologic assessment. FFPE tissue was used for DNA isolation with the AllPrep DNA/RNA FFPE Kit. Worth noting for this clone: Its antigen remains undetermined. Per-base qualities were not stored, and no clone one base away is much larger.

The immunoSEQ hsTCRbeta Kit was used to sequence TCR beta CDR3 regions from DNA. On the study's bioinformatics: TCR sequencing data were analysed with the ImmunoSEQ Analyzer. T cell clonality was defined as 1 minus Pielou's evenness, calculated on productive rearrangements. To measure T cell diversity, the inverse Simpson index was applied to productive templates. T cell density was TCR beta template counts normalized to usable DNA, estimated by amplifying and sequencing housekeeping genes. Two-sided Kruskal-Wallis tests were used to compare TCR metrics between histologic stages. The clones in this table, taken by TCRdb from immuneACCESS, are in-frame only. Not every clone is retained; where verified, under half of the shortfall comes from an unresolved V gene, and the cause of the rest is unknown. The DNA gave D and trimming, while V, J and clone size come from that table. Within this sample are 10,000 to 13,000 clones, with roughly 84% of them counted one time only. Together, the top ten hold 1.7% of the sample.

The sequenced sample was FFPE minimally invasive lung adenocarcinoma tissue. The label giving this sample's cell subset or site can be read as: micro-invasive lung adenocarcinoma (MIA). The receptor was isolated from a person between 70 and 80 years old with lung adenocarcinoma.

The encoded CDR3 is CAWSPPGLATDTQYF. The nucleotides read TGTGCCTGGAGCCCACCGGGACTAGCCACAGATACGCAGTATTTT. The sequence joins TRBV30 to TRBJ2-3; TRBD2 matches 9 bases in the middle. The germline V gene (reference sequence) sets CDR1 to GTSNPN and CDR2 to SVGIG. The CDR3 sequence holds 15 residues, the cysteine and phenylalanine included. Just CDR3 DNA is preserved here, 45 bases in frame from base 1. Trimmed from V: 3 bases; trimmed from J: 2 bases; junction bases lacking a gene match: 6. Reference TRBV30 and TRBJ2-3 genes cover what lies past the CDR3, so the full variable domain is SQTIHQWPATLVQPVGSPLSLECTVEGTSNPNLYWYRQAAGRGLQLLFYSVGIGQISSEVPQNLSASRPQDRQFILSSKKLLLSDSGFYLCAWSPPGLATDTQYFGPGTRLTVL.